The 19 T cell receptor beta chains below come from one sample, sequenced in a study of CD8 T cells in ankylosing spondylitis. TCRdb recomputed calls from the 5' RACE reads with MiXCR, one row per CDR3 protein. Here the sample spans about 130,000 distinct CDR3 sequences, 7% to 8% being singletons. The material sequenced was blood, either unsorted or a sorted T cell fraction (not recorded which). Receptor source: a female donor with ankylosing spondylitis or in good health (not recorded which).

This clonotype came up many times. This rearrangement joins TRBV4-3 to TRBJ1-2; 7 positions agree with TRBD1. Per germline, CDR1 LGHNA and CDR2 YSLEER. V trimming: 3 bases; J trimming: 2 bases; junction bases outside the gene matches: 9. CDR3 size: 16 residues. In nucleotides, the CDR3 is TGCGCCAGCAGCCAGCGTTCCGGGACAGCAAACTATGGCTACACCTTC. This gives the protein CASSQRSGTANYGYTF.

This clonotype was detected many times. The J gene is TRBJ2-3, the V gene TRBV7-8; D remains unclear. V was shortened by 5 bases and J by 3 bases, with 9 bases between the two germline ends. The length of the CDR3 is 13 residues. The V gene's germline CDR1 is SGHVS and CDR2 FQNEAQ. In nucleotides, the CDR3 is TGTGCCAGCAGCCGCTACAAAACAGATACGCAGTATTTT. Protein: CASSRYKTDTQYF.

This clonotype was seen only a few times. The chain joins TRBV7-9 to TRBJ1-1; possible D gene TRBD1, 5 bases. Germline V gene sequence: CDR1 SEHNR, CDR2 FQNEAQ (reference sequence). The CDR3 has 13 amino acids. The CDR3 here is CSTGTGTNTEAFF. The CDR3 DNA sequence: TGTTCCACCGGAACAGGAACGAACACTGAAGCTTTCTTT.

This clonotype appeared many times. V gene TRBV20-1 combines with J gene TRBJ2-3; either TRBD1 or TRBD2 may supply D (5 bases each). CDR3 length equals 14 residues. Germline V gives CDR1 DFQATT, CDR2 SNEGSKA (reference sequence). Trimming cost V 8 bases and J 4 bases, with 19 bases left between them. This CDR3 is CSSHRQGDPDTQYF. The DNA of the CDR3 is TGCAGTTCCCATCGGCAGGGAGATCCAGATACGCAGTATTTT.

This CDR3 is CASSPGTFFYEQYF. The CDR3, as DNA: TGTGCCAGCAGCCCCGGGACATTCTTCTACGAGCAGTACTTC. V usage is TRBV3-1 and J usage is TRBJ2-7; maybe TRBD1 (6 bases). Germline V gene lookup returns CDR1 LGHDT and CDR2 YNNKEL (reference sequence). The CDR3 sequence is 14 residues long. The V and J ends lost 4 bases and 3 bases respectively, with 13 bases between them.

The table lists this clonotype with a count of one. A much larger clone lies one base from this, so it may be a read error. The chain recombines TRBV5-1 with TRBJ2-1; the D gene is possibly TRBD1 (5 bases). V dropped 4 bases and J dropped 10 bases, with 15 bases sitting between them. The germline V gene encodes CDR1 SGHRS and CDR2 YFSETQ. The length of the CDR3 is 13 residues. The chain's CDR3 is CASSKGRVGEQFF. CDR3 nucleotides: TGCGCCAGCAGCAAGGGCAGGGTTGGGGAGCAGTTCTTC.

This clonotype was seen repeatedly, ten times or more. The DNA for the CDR3 is TGCAGTGCTAGCCCCCCGGGTAACACTGAAGCTTTCTTT. Translation gives CSASPPGNTEAFF. V and J are TRBV20-1 and TRBJ1-1; D not certain. The CDR3 has 13 amino acids. CDR1 is DFQATT and CDR2 is SNEGSKA in the germline V gene (reference sequence). Trimming removed 3 bases at V and 2 bases at J, with 10 bases between.

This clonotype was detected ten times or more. As DNA, the CDR3 is TGTGCCAGCAGTGCGACGGACAGGGGTATATCTGAAGCTTTCTTT. Amino acid sequence: CASSATDRGISEAFF. This chain joins TRBV12-3 or TRBV12-4 and TRBJ1-1; 9 bases map to TRBD1. This CDR3 comprises 15 residues. The trim removed 5 bases at V and 6 bases at J, leaving 10 bases unmatched.

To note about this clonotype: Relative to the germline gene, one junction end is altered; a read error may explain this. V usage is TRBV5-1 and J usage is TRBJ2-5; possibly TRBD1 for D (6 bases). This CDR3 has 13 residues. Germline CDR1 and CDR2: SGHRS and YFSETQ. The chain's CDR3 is CTSSTGSAETQYF. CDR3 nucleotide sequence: TGCACCAGCAGCACAGGGAGCGCCGAGACCCAGTACTTC.

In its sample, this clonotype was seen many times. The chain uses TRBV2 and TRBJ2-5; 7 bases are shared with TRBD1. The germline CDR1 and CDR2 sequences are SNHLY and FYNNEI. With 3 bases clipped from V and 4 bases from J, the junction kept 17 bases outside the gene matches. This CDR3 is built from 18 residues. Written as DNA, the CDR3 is TGTGCCAGCAGTGATGTGTATTCGGCGAAGGGGGCCAGAGAGACCCAGTACTTC. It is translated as CASSDVYSAKGARETQYF.

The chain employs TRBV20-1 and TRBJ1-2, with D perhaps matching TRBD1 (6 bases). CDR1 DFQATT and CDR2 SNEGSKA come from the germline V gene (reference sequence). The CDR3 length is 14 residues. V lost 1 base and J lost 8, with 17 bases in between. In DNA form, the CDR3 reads TGCAGTGCTAGAGGCAAACAGGGAGGCGTAGGCTACACCTTC. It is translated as CSARGKQGGVGYTF.

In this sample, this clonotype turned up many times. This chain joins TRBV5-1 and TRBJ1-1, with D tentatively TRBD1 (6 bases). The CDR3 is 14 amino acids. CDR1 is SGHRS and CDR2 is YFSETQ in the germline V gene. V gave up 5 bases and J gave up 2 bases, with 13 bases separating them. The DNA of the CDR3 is TGCGCCAGCAGTCCGATACAGGGAAACACTGAAGCTTTCTTT. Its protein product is CASSPIQGNTEAFF.

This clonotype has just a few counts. CDR3 in amino acids: CASSLAPSGSQYEQYF. The CDR3, as DNA: TGTGCCAGCAGCTTAGCCCCTTCTGGGAGTCAGTACGAGCAGTACTTC. The chain recombines TRBV7-6 with TRBJ2-7; D is perhaps TRBD2 (5 bases). Trimming cost V 0 bases and J 4 bases, with 16 bases left between them. The CDR3 has 16 amino acids. CDR1 SGHVS and CDR2 FNYEAQ come from the germline V gene.

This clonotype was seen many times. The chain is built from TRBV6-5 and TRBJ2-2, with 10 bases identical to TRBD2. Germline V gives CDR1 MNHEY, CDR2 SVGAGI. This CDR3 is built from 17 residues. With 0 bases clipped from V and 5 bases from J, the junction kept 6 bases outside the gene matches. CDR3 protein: CASSYSTGLAVTGELFF. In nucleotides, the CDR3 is TGTGCCAGCAGTTACTCCACCGGACTAGCGGTTACCGGGGAGCTGTTTTTT.

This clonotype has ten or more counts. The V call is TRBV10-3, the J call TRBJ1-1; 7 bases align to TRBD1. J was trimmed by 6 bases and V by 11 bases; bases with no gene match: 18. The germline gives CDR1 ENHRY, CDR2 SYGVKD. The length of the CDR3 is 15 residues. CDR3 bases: TGTGCCGGGTCTGGATCGGGACAGCCGGCGGCTGAAGCTTTCTTT. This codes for CAGSGSGQPAAEAFF.

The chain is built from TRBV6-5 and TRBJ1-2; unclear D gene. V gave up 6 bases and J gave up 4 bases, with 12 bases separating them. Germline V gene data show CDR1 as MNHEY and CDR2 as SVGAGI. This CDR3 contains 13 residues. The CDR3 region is CASRRQGPYGYTF. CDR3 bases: TGTGCCAGCAGACGCCAAGGCCCCTATGGCTACACCTTC.

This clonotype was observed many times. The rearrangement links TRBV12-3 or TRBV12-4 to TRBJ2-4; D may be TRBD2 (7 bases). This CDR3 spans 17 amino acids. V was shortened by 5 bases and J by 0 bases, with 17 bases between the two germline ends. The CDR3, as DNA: TGTGCCAGCAGTCAGGGGCGGGGGACACTAGCCAAAAACATTCAGTACTTC. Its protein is CASSQGRGTLAKNIQYF.

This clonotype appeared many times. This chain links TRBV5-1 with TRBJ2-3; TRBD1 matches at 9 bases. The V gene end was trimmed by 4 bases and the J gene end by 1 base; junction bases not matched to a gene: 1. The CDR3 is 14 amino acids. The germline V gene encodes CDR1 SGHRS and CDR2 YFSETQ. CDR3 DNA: TGCGCCAGCAGCCGGGACAGGGGCACAGATACGCAGTATTTT. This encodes CASSRDRGTDTQYF.

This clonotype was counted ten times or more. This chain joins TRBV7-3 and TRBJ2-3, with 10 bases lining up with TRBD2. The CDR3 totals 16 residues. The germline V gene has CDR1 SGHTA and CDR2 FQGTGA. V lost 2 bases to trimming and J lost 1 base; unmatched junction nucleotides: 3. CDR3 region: CASSLSSGGGTDTQYF. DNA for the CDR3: TGTGCCAGCAGCTTATCGAGCGGGGGGGGCACAGATACGCAGTATTTT.